This T cell receptor (beta chain) was identified in a study of CD8+CD57+ T cells in acquired aplastic anemia. Across the study: The DNA of sorted CD4+ and CD8+ cells averaged roughly 3 ug. General study results and limits: Overlap between patients and controls comprised 25 to 30 CD8+ CDR3 sequences.

It was genomic DNA that served as the template for profiling TCR beta VDJ and CDR3. TCRdb called the reads again in MiXCR, with one record for every CDR3 protein. In the table there are about 180,000 distinct CDR3 sequences, about three fifths of which are singletons. Germline CDR1 LNHDA, CDR2 SQIVND (reference sequence). This CDR3 comprises 13 residues. The ends were cut back, 1 base at V and 3 bases at J, with 6 bases in the middle. As regards this clonotype: Its specificity is unknown.

In patients chosen for sequencing, flow cytometry had shown CD8+CD57+ cell expansion. Sequences were obtained from sorted CD4+, CD8+, or CD8+CD57+ T cells (not recorded which) from PBMCs. The chain combines TRBV19 with TRBJ1-2; the D gene is possibly TRBD1 (5 bases). This receptor was obtained from a human donor with aplastic anemia. The CDR3 sequence is CASSIGGDYGYTF. The DNA for the CDR3 is TGTGCCAGTAGTATAGGAGGGGACTATGGCTACACCTTC. Full variable domain (outside the CDR3, taken from reference TRBV19 and TRBJ1-2): DGGITQSPKYLFRKEGQNVTLSCEQNLNHDAMYWYRQDPGQGLRLIYYSQIVNDFQKGDIAEGYSVSREKKESFPLTVTSAQKNPTAFYLCASSIGGDYGYTFGSGTRLTVV.